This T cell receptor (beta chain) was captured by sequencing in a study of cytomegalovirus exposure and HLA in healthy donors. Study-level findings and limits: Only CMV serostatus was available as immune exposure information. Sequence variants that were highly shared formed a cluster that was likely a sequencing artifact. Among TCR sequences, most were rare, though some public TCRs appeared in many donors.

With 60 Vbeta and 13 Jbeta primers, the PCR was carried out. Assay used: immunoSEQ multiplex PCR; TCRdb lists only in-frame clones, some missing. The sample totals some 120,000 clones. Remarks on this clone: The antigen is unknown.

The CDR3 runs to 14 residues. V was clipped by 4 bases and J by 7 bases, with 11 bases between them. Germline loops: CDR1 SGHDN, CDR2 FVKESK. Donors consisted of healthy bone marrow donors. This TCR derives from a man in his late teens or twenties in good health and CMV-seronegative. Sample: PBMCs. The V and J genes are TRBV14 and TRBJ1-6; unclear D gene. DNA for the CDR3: TGTGCCAGCAGCCCTCATGTGAGGAATTCACCCCTCCACTTT. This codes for CASSPHVRNSPLHF.